Below, 24 T cell receptor beta chains from the same sample are listed, as sequenced in a study of shared clonotypes between healthy human individuals. CD45RO-negative CD8 cells positively selected for CCR7 made up the naive population, which excluded terminally differentiated effector memory CD45RA+ cells. Clones were sequenced by immunoSEQ multiplex PCR, and TCRdb holds only the in-frame ones, with some missing. The table records roughly 1,800,000 clones, about 95% of them present only once. The sample taken for sequencing was naive CD8+ T cells sorted from blood. The receptors derive from a man between 18 and 29 years old in good health.

The chain has TRBV6-5 and TRBJ2-7; TRBD1 is a possible D gene (6 bases). There are 15 residues in the CDR3. V lost 2 bases and J 7 bases, leaving 18 bases between the germline ends. CDR1 is MNHEY and CDR2 is SVGAGI in the germline V gene. The CDR3 is CASSYTIGQLGEQYF. CDR3 DNA sequence: TGTGCCAGCAGTTACACAATAGGACAGCTTGGGGAGCAGTACTTC.

The V gene is TRBV7-6, the J gene TRBJ2-5; the D gene is possibly TRBD2 (7 bases). There are 15 residues in the CDR3. With 4 bases removed from V and 4 bases from J, the gap between germline ends came to 16 bases. CDR1 and CDR2 from the germline V gene are SGHVS and FNYEAQ. CDR3 residues: CASSYYGGLGETQYF. CDR3 DNA sequence: TGTGCCAGCAGCTATTACGGGGGGCTCGGAGAGACCCAGTACTTC.

The chain uses TRBV10-1 and TRBJ1-6, with unresolved D. With 0 bases removed from V and 8 bases from J, the gap between germline ends came to 8 bases. Per the germline V gene, CDR1 is WNHNN and CDR2 is SYGVQD (reference sequence). The CDR3 loop spans 14 amino acids. In nucleotides, the CDR3 is TGCGCCAGCAGTGAGTCAGGTTGGGATTCACCCCTCCACTTT. Translation gives CASSESGWDSPLHF.

V is TRBV30 and J is TRBJ2-7; TRBD2 might be the D (6 bases). CDR1 and CDR2 (germline): GTSNPN, SVGIG (reference sequence). Between the trimmed V and J ends, which lost 8 bases and 2 bases, there was a span of 13 bases. The CDR3 has 12 residues. The CDR3 protein is CAGGAGTYEQYF. CDR3 DNA: TGTGCCGGAGGGGCAGGGACCTACGAGCAGTACTTC.

The J gene is TRBJ1-1, the V gene TRBV10-2, with a tentative D call TRBD1 (5 bases). In germline, CDR1 is WSHSY, CDR2 SAAADI. The CDR3 totals 14 residues. V was clipped by 3 bases and J by 0 bases, with 8 bases between them. The CDR3 DNA is TGCGCCAGCAGTGAACAGGCACTGAACACTGAAGCTTTCTTT. Amino acid sequence: CASSEQALNTEAFF.

The genes are TRBV6-5 and TRBJ1-2; no definite D call. V was cut by 0 bases and J by 8 bases, with 7 bases left in between. The V gene's germline CDR1 is MNHEY and CDR2 SVGAGI. There are 12 residues in the CDR3. CDR3 protein: CASSYSSSGYTF. The CDR3 nucleotides are TGTGCCAGCAGTTACTCATCTTCAGGCTACACCTTC.

With regard to this clone: The same CDR3 arises from other DNA sequences in this sample as well. V is TRBV19 and J is TRBJ1-5; maybe TRBD1 (6 bases). V was trimmed by 1 base and J by 4 bases, leaving 8 bases between them. The CDR3 is 14 residues long. Per the germline V gene, CDR1 is LNHDA and CDR2 is SQIVND (reference sequence). CDR3: CASSIGQGNQPQHF. Written as DNA, the CDR3 is TGTGCCAGTAGTATAGGCCAGGGGAATCAGCCCCAGCATTTT.

This rearrangement joins TRBV9 to TRBJ2-1; D remains ambiguous. Trimming removed 4 bases at V and 8 bases at J, with 16 bases between. CDR1 and CDR2 (germline): SGDLS, YYNGEE. The CDR3 covers 14 residues. CDR3 amino acids: CASSTPPKLDEQFF. The CDR3 coding sequence is TGTGCCAGCAGCACCCCCCCTAAATTGGATGAGCAGTTCTTC. Full variable domain (remainder filled in from reference TRBV9 and TRBJ2-1): DSGVTQTPKHLITATGQRVTLRCSPRSGDLSVYWYQQSLDQGLQFLIQYYNGEERAKGNILERFSAQQFPDLHSELNLSSLELGDSALYFCASSTPPKLDEQFFGPGTRLTVL.

The chain has TRBV5-6 and TRBJ1-1; 8 positions match TRBD1. The CDR3 length is 13 residues. With 2 bases clipped from V and 4 bases from J, the junction kept 1 base outside the gene matches. CDR1 is SGHDT and CDR2 is YYEEEE in the germline V gene. The CDR3 protein is CASSFQGATEAFF. The CDR3, as DNA: TGTGCCAGCAGCTTTCAGGGGGCCACTGAAGCTTTCTTT.

CDR3 bases: TGTGCCAGCAGTGAACTCGATAAGTTTCTGACCGTTTCTGATTACACCTCTGGAAACACCATATATTTT. Its translation is CASSELDKFLTVSDYTSGNTIYF. The rearrangement joins TRBV6-1 to TRBJ1-3; D remains unclear. Trimming pared 2 bases from V and 0 bases from J, leaving 32 bases between. The V gene's germline CDR1 is MNHNS and CDR2 SASEGT. The CDR3 runs to 23 residues.

This sequence joins TRBV11-3 and TRBJ2-7; maybe TRBD2 (5 bases). V gave up 1 base and J gave up 5 bases, with 15 bases separating them. CDR1 is SGHNT and CDR2 is YENEEA in the germline V gene. The CDR3 totals 15 residues. This CDR3 reads CASSLVAGGTDEQYF. CDR3 DNA: TGTGCCAGCAGCTTAGTGGCAGGAGGTACCGACGAGCAGTACTTC.

The V call is TRBV27, the J call TRBJ1-6; D is possibly TRBD1 (5 bases). Germline V gene lookup returns CDR1 MNHEY and CDR2 SMNVEV (reference sequence). This CDR3 has 16 amino acids. Trimming pared 2 bases from V and 1 base from J, leaving 9 bases between. CDR3 protein: CASSLTGRSYNSPLHF. The CDR3 region has the DNA TGTGCCAGCAGTTTAACAGGTCGGTCCTATAATTCACCCCTCCACTTT.

The CDR3 nucleotides are TGTGCTAGTGTTCTAAGCGGGAGGGCCTTCATTGCCCCCACAGATACGCAGTATTTT. It yields the protein CASVLSGRAFIAPTDTQYF. The chain employs TRBV12-5 and TRBJ2-3; 10 bases are shared with TRBD2. CDR1 LGHNT and CDR2 FRNRAP come from the germline V gene. This CDR3 spans 19 amino acids. With 7 bases clipped from V and 2 bases from J, the junction kept 18 bases outside the gene matches.

V is TRBV9 and J is TRBJ1-2; TRBD1 is a possible D gene (5 bases). V lost 3 bases to trimming and J lost 8 bases, with 17 bases between them. CDR1 is SGDLS and CDR2 is YYNGEE in the germline V gene. The CDR3 is made up of 14 amino acids. In DNA form, the CDR3 reads TGTGCCAGCAGCGGAGGGACTGAAGGCAGAGGCTACACCTTC. Amino acids: CASSGGTEGRGYTF.

The gene calls are TRBV18 and TRBJ1-4; D remains unclear. CDR3 size: 17 residues. The germline gives CDR1 KGHSH, CDR2 LQKENI. V was clipped by 2 bases and J by 0 bases, with 13 bases between them. CDR3 sequence reads: CASSPREALPTNEKLFF. The CDR3 DNA reads as TGTGCCAGCTCACCAAGAGAGGCACTGCCAACTAATGAAAAACTGTTTTTT. Full variable domain (remainder filled in from reference TRBV18 and TRBJ1-4): NAGVMQNPRHLVRRRGQEARLRCSPMKGHSHVYWYRQLPEEGLKFMVYLQKENIIDESGMPKERFSAEFPKEGPSILRIQQVVRGDSAAYFCASSPREALPTNEKLFFGSGTQLSVL.

This clone was seen just once. The same CDR3 is also encoded by other DNA sequences in this sample. This chain joins TRBV7-9 and TRBJ2-1; 10 nucleotides match TRBD2. CDR3 length: 14 residues. V was pared by 2 bases and J by 5 bases, with 0 bases of the junction left unmatched. CDR1 and CDR2 from the germline V gene are SEHNR and FQNEAQ (reference sequence). This chain's CDR3 is CASSLLAGDNEQFF. Here the CDR3 DNA reads TGTGCCAGCAGCTTACTAGCGGGGGACAATGAGCAGTTCTTC.

The gene calls are TRBV18 and TRBJ1-1; D call uncertain. Germline V gives CDR1 KGHSH, CDR2 LQKENI. CDR3 length: 14 amino acids. Trimming shortened V by 7 bases and J by 4 bases, and 16 bases separated the two germline ends. DNA for the CDR3: TGTGCCAGCTTCTCGTGGTCCGAGGGCACTGAAGCTTTCTTT. It is translated as CASFSWSEGTEAFF.

The CDR3: CASNKLAGVIETQYF. The CDR3 DNA sequence: TGTGCCAGCAACAAGCTAGCGGGAGTTATAGAGACCCAGTACTTC. The chain combines TRBV7-9 with TRBJ2-5, with 10 bases aligning to TRBD2. CDR3 length: 15 amino acids. The trim removed 7 bases at V and 4 bases at J, leaving 9 bases unmatched. CDR1 and CDR2 (germline): SEHNR, FQNEAQ (reference sequence).

V usage is TRBV21-1 and J usage is TRBJ2-7. TRBV21-1 is reported as a pseudogene. CDR3 length: 12 amino acids. The DNA of the CDR3 is TGTGCCAGCAGCAAAGAAAGTCCCGAGCAGTACTTC. Translated: CASSKESPEQYF.

Only one count was recorded for this clone. The sample carries other DNA sequences with the same CDR3. The rearrangement links TRBV6-6 to TRBJ2-5; D ambiguous. This CDR3 is 15 amino acids long. Germline loops: CDR1 MNHNY, CDR2 SVGAGI (reference sequence). Trimming pared 0 bases from V and 4 bases from J, leaving 12 bases between. The CDR3 loop reads CASSYSSGEGETQYF. CDR3 bases: TGTGCCAGCAGTTACTCGAGTGGGGAAGGAGAGACCCAGTACTTC.

The chain is built from TRBV27 and TRBJ1-2; a weak D match, TRBD1 (5 bases). The ends were cut back, 6 bases at V and 5 bases at J, with 19 bases in the middle. The germline CDR1 and CDR2 sequences are MNHEY and SMNVEV (reference sequence). CDR3 length: 15 amino acids. The DNA of the CDR3 is TGTGCCAGCAGCCCTAGTCCTGGGACGGGATATGGCTACACCTTC. Protein product: CASSPSPGTGYGYTF.

The CDR3 spells CASSLEVPTYNEQFF. CDR3 bases: TGCGCCAGCAGCTTGGAAGTCCCCACATACAATGAGCAGTTCTTC. V gene TRBV5-1 combines with J gene TRBJ2-1; no firm D call. The CDR3 sequence is 15 residues long. Trimming cost V 0 bases and J 4 bases, with 11 bases left between them. Germline CDR1 and CDR2: SGHRS and YFSETQ.

This rearrangement joins TRBV5-6 to TRBJ1-4, with 10 bases matching TRBD1. Trimming at V came to 4 bases and at J to 6 bases, leaving 6 bases not matched to a gene. This CDR3 region has 15 residues. Germline-derived CDR1 and CDR2 are SGHDT and YYEEEE. The CDR3 DNA follows: TGTGCCAGCAGCCCACCGGGACAGGGGTATGAAAAACTGTTTTTT. Protein: CASSPPGQGYEKLFF.

The chain recombines TRBV4-1 with TRBJ2-1, with D perhaps matching TRBD1 (7 bases). This CDR3 spans 16 amino acids. V gave up 1 base and J gave up 3 bases, with 13 bases separating them. Germline values: CDR1 MGHRA, CDR2 YSYEKL. For the CDR3, the DNA is TGCGCCAGCAGCCAAGGTCTCCAGGGGGGCTACAATGAGCAGTTCTTC. This sequence encodes CASSQGLQGGYNEQFF.